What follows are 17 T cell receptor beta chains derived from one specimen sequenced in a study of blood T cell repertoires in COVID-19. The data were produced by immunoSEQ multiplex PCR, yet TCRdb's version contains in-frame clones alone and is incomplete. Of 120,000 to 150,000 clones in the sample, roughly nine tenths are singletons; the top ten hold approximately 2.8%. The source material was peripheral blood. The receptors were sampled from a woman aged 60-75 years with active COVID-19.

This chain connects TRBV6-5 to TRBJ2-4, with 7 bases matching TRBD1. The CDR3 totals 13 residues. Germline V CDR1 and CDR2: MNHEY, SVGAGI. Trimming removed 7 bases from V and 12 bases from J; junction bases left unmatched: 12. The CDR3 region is CASTHGKGAGQYF. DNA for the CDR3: TGTGCCAGCACCCACGGGAAGGGGGCAGGTCAGTACTTC.

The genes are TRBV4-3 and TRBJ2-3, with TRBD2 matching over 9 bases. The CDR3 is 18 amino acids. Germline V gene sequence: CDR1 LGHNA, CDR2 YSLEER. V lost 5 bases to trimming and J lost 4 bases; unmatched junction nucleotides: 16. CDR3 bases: TGCGCCAGCAGCACACACAAGAGTAGCGGGAGTTACCCAGATACGCAGTATTTT. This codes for CASSTHKSSGSYPDTQYF.

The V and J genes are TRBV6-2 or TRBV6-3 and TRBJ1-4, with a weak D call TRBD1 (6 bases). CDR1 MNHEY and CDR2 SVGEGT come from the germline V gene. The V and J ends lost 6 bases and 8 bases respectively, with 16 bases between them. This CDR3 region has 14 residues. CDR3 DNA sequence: TGTGCCAGCAGCGATGGACAGTTCCGGGAAAAACTGTTTTTT. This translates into CASSDGQFREKLFF.

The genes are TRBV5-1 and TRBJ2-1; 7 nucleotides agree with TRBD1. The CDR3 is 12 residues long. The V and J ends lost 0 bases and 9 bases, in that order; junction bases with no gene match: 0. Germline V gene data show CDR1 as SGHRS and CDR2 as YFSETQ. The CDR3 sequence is CASSLGQGEQFF. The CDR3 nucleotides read TGCGCCAGCAGCTTGGGACAGGGTGAGCAGTTCTTC.

The CDR3 bases are TGTGCCACGGACAGGGGGAATTCACCCCTCCACTTT. It encodes CATDRGNSPLHF. The chain is built from TRBV6-5 and TRBJ1-6; 10 bases align to TRBD1. V was clipped by 10 bases and J by 7 bases; unmatched bases: 1. Looked up from germline, CDR1 is MNHEY and CDR2 is SVGAGI. This CDR3 has 12 residues.

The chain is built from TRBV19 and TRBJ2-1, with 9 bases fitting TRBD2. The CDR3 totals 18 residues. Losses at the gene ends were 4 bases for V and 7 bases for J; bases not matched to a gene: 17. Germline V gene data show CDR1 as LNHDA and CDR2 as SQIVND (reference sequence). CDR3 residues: CASSKTASLAGRGNEQFF. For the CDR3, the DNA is TGTGCCAGTAGTAAGACCGCCTCTCTAGCGGGGCGGGGGAATGAGCAGTTCTTC.

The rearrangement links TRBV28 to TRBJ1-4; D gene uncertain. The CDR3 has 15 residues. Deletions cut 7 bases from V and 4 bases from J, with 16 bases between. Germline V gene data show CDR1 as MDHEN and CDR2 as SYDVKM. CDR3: CASTSRLSGNEKLFF. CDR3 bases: TGTGCCAGCACTAGTCGCTTGTCTGGTAATGAAAAACTGTTTTTT.

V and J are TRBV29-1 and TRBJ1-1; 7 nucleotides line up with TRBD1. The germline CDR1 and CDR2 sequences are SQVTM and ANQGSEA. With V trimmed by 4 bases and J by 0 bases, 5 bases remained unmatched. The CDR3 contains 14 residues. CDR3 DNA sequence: TGCAGCGTTGGGGACAGACACCTGAACACTGAAGCTTTCTTT. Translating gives CSVGDRHLNTEAFF.

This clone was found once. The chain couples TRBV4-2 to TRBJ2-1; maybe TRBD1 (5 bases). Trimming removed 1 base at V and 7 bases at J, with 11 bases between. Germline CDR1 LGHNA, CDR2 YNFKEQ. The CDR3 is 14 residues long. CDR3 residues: CASSQGQSGNEQFF. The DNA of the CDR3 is TGTGCCAGCAGCCAAGGACAGTCCGGGAATGAGCAGTTCTTC.

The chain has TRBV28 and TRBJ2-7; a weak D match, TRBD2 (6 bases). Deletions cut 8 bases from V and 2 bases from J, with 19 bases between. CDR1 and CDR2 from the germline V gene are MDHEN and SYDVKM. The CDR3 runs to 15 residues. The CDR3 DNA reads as TGTGCCAGCCGACGGGGGACCACTACCCCCTACGAGCAGTACTTC. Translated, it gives CASRRGTTTPYEQYF.

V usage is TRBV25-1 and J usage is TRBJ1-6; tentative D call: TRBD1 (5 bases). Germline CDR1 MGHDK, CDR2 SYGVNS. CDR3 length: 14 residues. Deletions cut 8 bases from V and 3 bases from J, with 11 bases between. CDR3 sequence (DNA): TGTGCCAGCGGAACGGGGGACTATAATTCACCCCTCCACTTT. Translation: CASGTGDYNSPLHF.

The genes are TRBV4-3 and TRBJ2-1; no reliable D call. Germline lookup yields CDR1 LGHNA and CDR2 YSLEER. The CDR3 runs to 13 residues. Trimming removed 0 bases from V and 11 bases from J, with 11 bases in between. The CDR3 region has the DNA TGCGCCAGCAGCCAAGATGCCGGTACTCAGCAGTTCTTC. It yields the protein CASSQDAGTQQFF.

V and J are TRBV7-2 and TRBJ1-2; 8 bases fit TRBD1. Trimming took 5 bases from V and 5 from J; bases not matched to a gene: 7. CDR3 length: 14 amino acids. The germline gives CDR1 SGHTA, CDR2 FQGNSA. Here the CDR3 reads CASSKQGGGYGYTF. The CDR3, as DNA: TGTGCCAGCAGCAAACAGGGGGGAGGGTATGGCTACACCTTC. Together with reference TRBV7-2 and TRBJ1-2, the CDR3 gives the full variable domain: GAGVSQSPSNKVTEKGKDVELRCDPISGHTALYWYRQSLGQGLEFLIYFQGNSAPDKSGLPSDRFSAERTGGSVSTLTIQRTQQEDSAVYLCASSKQGGGYGYTFGSGTRLTVV.

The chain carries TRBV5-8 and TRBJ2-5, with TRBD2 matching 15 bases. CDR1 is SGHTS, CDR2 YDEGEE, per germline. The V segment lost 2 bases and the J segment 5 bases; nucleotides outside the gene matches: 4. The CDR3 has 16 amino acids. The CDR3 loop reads CASSFGLAGGMETQYF. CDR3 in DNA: TGTGCCAGCAGCTTCGGACTAGCGGGAGGGATGGAGACCCAGTACTTC.

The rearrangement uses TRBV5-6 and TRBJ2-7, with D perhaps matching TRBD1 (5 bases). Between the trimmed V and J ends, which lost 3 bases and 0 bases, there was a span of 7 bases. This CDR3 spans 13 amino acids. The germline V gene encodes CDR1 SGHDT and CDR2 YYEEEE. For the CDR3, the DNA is TGTGCCAGCAGCTCGGACACCTCCTACGAGCAGTACTTC. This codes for CASSSDTSYEQYF. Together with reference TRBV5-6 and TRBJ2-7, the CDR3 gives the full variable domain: DAGVTQSPTHLIKTRGQQVTLRCSPKSGHDTVSWYQQALGQGPQFIFQYYEEEERQRGNFPDRFSGHQFPNYSSELNVNALLLGDSALYLCASSSDTSYEQYFGPGTRLTVT.

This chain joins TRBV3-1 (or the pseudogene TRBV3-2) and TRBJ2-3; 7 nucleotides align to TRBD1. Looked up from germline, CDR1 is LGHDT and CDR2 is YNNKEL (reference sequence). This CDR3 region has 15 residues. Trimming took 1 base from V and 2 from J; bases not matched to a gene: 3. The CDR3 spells CASSQGGQDTDTQYF. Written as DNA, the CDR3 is TGTGCCAGCAGCCAAGGAGGACAGGACACAGATACGCAGTATTTT.

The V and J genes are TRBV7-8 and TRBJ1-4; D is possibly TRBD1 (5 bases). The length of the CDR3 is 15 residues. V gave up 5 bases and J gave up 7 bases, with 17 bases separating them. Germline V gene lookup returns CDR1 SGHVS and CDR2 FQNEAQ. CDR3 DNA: TGTGCCAGCAGCCACCCGGGAGCCGGGGGTGAAAAACTGTTTTTT. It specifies CASSHPGAGGEKLFF.